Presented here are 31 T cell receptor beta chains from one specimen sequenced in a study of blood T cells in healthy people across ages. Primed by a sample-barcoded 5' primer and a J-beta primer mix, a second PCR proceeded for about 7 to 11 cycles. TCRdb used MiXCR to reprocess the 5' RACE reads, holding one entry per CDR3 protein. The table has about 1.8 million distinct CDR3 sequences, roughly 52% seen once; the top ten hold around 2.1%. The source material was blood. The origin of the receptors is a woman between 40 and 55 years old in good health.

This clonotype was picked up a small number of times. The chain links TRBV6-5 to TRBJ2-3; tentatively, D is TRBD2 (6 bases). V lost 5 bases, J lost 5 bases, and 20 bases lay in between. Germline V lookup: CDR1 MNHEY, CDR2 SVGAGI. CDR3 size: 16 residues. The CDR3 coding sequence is TGTGCCAGCAGTCCCAGTACGGGGGAAGTGGGAGATACGCAGTATTTT. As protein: CASSPSTGEVGDTQYF.

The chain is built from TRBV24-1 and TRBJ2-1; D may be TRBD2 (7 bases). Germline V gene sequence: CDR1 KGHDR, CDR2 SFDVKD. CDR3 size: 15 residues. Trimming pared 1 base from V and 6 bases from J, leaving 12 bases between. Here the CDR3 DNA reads TGTGCCACCAGTGATTTAGGGGGGGCTACCAATGAGCAGTTCTTC. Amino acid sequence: CATSDLGGATNEQFF.

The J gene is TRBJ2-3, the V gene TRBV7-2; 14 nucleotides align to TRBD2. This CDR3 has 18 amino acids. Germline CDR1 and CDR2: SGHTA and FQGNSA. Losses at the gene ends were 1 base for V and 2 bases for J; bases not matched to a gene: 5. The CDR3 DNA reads TGTGCCAGCAGCTTAGGACTAGCGGGGGGGACCACCACAGATACGCAGTATTTT. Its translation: CASSLGLAGGTTTDTQYF.

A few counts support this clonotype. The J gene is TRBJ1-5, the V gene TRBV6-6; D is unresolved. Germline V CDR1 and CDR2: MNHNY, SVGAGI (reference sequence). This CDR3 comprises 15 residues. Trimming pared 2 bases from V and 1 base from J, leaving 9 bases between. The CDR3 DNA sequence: TGTGCCAGCAGTTACCATCCGGTCAGCAATCAGCCCCAGCATTTT. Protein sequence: CASSYHPVSNQPQHF.

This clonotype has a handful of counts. As DNA, the CDR3 is TGTGCCACCAGCTTCGGGACTAGCGGGGGGACCCAAGAGACCCAGTACTTC. Translating gives CATSFGTSGGTQETQYF. This chain uses TRBV15 with TRBJ2-5; 15 bases map to TRBD2. Germline CDR1 LNHNV, CDR2 YYDKDF (reference sequence). The CDR3 runs 17 residues. V shed 5 bases and J 1 base; nucleotides not matched to a gene: 5.

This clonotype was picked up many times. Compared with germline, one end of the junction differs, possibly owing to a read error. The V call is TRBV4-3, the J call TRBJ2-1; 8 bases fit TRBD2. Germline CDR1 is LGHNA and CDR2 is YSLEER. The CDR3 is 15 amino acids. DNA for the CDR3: TGTGCCAGCAGCCGCAGCGGGGGCTCCTACAATGAGCAGTTCTTC. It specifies CASSRSGGSYNEQFF.

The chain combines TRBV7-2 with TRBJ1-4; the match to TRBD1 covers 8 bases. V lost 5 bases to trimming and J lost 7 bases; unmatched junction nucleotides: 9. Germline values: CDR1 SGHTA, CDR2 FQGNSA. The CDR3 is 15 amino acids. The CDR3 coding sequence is TGTGCCAGCAGCACCCAGGGGGCGGTCGGTGAAAAACTGTTTTTT. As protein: CASSTQGAVGEKLFF.

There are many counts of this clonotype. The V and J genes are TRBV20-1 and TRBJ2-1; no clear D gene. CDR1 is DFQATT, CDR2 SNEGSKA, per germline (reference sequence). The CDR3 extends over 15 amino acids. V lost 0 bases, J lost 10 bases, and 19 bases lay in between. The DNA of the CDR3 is TGCAGTGCTAGAGATGTGGGTTTCGAAAGGGAAGAGCAGTTCTTC. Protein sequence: CSARDVGFEREEQFF.

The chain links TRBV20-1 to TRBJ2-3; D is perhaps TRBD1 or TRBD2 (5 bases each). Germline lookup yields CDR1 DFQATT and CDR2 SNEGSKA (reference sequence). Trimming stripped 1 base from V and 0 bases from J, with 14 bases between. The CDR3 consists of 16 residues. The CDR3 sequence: CSARGLGDPSTDTQYF. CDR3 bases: TGCAGTGCTAGAGGCTTAGGGGACCCGAGCACAGATACGCAGTATTTT.

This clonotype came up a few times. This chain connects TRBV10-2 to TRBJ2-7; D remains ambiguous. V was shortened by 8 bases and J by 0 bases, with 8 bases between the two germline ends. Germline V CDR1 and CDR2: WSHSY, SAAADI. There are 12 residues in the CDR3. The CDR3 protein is CASGASSYEQYF. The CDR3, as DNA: TGCGCCAGCGGCGCGAGCTCCTACGAGCAGTACTTC.

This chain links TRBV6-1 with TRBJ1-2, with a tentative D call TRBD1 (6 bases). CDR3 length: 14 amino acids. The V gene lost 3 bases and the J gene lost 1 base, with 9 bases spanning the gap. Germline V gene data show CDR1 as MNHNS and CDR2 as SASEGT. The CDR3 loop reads CASSEDSYNYGYTF. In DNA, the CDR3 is TGTGCCAGCAGTGAGGACAGCTATAACTATGGCTACACCTTC.

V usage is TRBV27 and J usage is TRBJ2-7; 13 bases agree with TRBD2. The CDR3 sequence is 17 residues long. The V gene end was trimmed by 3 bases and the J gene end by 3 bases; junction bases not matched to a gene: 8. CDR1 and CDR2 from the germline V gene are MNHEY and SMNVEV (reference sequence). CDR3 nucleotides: TGTGCCAGCAGTTTCACCCCTGGACTAGCGGGAGTCTACGAGCAGTACTTC. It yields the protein CASSFTPGLAGVYEQYF.

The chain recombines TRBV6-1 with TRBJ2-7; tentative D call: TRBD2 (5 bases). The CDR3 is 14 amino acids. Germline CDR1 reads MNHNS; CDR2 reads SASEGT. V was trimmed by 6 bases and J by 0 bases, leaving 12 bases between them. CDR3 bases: TGTGCCAGCAGGGTGGAGGCTTACTCCTACGAGCAGTACTTC. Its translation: CASRVEAYSYEQYF.

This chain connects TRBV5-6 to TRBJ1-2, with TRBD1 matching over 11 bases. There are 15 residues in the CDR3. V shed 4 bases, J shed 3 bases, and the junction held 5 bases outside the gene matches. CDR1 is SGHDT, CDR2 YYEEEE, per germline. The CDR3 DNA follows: TGTGCCAGCAGCCTGGACAGGGGGCAGTACTATGGCTACACCTTC. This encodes CASSLDRGQYYGYTF.

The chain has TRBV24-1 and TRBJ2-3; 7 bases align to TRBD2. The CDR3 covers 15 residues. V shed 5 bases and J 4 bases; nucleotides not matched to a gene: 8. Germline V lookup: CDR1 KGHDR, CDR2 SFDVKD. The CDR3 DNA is TGTGCCACCAGTGCCCCCCGGGGGGTGGCAGATACGCAGTATTTT. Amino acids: CATSAPRGVADTQYF.

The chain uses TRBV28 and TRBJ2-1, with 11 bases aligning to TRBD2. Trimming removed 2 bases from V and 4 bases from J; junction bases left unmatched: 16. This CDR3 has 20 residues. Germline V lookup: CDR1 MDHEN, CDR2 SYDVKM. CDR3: CASSLGRLPTSGDQYNEQFF. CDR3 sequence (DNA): TGTGCCAGCAGTTTAGGGCGACTACCGACTAGCGGGGATCAATACAATGAGCAGTTCTTC.

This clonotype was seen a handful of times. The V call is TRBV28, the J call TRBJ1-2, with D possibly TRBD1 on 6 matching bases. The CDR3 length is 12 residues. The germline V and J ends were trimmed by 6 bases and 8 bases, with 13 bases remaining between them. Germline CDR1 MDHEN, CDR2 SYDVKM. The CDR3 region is CASRSGASGYTF. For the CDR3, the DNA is TGTGCCAGCAGGTCAGGGGCGAGCGGCTACACCTTC.

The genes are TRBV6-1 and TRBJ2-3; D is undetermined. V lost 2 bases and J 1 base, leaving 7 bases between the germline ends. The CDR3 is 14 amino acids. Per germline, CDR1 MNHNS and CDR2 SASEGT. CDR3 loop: CASSEFWGTDTQYF. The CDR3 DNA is TGTGCCAGCAGTGAATTTTGGGGCACAGATACGCAGTATTTT.

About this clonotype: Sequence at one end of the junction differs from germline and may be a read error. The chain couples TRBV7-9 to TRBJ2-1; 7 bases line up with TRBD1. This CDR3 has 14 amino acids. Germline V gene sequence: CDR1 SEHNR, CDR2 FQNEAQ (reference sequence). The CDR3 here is CASSLGQKHNEQLF. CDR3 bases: TGTGCCAGCAGCTTGGGACAGAAACACAATGAGCAGCTCTTC.

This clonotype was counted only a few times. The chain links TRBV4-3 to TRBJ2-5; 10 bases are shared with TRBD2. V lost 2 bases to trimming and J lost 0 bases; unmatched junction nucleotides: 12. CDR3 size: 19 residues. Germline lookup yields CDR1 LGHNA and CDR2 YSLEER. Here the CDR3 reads CASSQYRGSGGLYQETQYF. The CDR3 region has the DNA TGCGCCAGCAGCCAATACCGGGGTAGCGGGGGGTTGTACCAAGAGACCCAGTACTTC.

Here the CDR3 DNA reads TGCAGTGCTAAAGACAGGGGTAGCTCCTACGAGCAGTACTTC. Its protein is CSAKDRGSSYEQYF. V usage is TRBV20-1 and J usage is TRBJ2-7; 8 bases agree with TRBD1. The CDR3 extends over 14 amino acids. V was clipped by 4 bases and J by 0 bases; unmatched bases: 5. CDR1 and CDR2 (germline): DFQATT, SNEGSKA (reference sequence).

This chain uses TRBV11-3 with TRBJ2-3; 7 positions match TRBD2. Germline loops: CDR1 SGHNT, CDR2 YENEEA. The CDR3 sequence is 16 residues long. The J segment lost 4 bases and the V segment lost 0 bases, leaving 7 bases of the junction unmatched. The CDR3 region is CASSLDPGGGADTQYF. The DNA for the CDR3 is TGTGCCAGCAGCTTAGATCCTGGCGGGGGAGCAGATACGCAGTATTTT.

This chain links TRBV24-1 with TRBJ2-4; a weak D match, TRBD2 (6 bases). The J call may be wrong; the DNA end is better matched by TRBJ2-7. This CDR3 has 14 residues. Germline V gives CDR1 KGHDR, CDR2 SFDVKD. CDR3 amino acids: CAFYAGRPPYEQYF. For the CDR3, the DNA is TGTGCCTTCTATGCAGGGAGGCCACCCTACGAGCAGTACTTC.

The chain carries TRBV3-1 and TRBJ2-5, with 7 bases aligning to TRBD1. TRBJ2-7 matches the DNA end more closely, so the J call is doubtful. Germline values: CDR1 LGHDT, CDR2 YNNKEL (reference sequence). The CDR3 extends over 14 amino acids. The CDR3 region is CASSHQTGPNEQYF. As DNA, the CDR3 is TGTGCCAGCAGCCACCAGACAGGGCCGAACGAGCAGTACTTC.

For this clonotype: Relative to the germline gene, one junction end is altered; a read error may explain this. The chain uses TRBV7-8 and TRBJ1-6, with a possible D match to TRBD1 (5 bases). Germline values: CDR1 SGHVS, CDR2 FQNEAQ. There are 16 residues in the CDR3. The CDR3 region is CASSFPAGQYNSPLHF. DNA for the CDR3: TGCGCCAGCAGCTTCCCGGCAGGACAATATAATTCACCCCTCCACTTT.

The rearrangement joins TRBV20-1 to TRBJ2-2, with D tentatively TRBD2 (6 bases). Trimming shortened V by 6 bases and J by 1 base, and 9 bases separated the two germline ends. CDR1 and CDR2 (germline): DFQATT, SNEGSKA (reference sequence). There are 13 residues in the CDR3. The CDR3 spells CSALGGNTGELFF. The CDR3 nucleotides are TGCAGTGCCTTGGGGGGGAACACCGGGGAGCTGTTTTTT.

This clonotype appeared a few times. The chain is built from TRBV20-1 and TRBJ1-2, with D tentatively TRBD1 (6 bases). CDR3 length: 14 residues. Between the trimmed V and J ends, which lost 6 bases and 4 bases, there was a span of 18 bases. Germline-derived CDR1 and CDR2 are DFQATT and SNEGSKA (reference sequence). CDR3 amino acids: CSARGRGAVYGYTF. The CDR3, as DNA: TGCAGTGCCCGGGGGAGGGGGGCCGTCTATGGCTACACCTTC.

This CDR3 is CASSLRQGTDEQFF. The CDR3 coding sequence is TGTGCCAGCAGCTTACGGCAGGGAACCGATGAGCAGTTCTTC. V usage is TRBV7-3 and J usage is TRBJ2-1; perhaps TRBD1 as D (5 bases). Germline V lookup: CDR1 SGHTA, CDR2 FQGTGA. The CDR3 is 14 residues long. V dropped 2 bases and J dropped 8 bases, with 13 bases sitting between them.

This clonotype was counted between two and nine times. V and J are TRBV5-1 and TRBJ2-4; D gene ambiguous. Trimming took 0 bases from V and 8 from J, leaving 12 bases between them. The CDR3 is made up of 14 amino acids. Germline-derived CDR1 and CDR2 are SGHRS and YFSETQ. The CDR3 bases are TGCGCCAGCAGCTTGGGTGGAGAGTTGGACATTCAGTACTTC. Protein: CASSLGGELDIQYF.

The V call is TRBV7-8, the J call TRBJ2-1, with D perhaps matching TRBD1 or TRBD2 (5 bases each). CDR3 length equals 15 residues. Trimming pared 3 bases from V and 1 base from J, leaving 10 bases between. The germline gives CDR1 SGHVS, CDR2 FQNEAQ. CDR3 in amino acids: CASSFSGTSYNEQFF. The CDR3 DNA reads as TGTGCCAGCAGCTTTTCGGGGACGTCCTACAATGAGCAGTTCTTC.

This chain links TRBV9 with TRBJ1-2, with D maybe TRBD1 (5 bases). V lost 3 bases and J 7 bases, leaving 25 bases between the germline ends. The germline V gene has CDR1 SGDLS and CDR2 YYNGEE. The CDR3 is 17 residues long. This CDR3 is CASSAIGGAGPIGGYTF. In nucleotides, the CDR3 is TGTGCCAGCAGCGCTATAGGAGGGGCAGGCCCTATTGGTGGCTACACCTTC.